This entry describes one T cell receptor beta chain. Its antigen remains undetermined. Per-nucleotide qualities are absent, and no much larger clonotype sits a single base away. The sample comes from a study of T cell responses to AZD1222 COVID-19 vaccine (dated by TCRdb to the early 2020s). Regarding the study in general: TCR sequencing was performed for about 240 trial participants, of whom about 200 were given two doses of AZD1222 and some 26 were given two doses of MenACWY control vaccine. Trial participants were enrolled into age subgroups of 18-55, 56-69 and 70-plus years, which contained 148, 28 and 57 TCR-sequenced participants, respectively.

The germline V gene (reference sequence) supplies CDR1 PRHDT and CDR2 FYEKMQ. The V and J ends are trimmed by 0 bases and 3 bases, leaving 10 bases between them. The CDR3, from cysteine to phenylalanine, totals 15 residues. Just CDR3 DNA is preserved here, 45 bases in frame from base 1. General conclusions and limits of the study: CD4 TCRs associated with the vaccine covered the entire spike protein, and the dominant responses were in regions 160-218 and 743-854. In the small 56-69-year group, the increase in depth fell short of significance, most likely because of low power. After two AZD1222 doses, both the breadth and the depth of spike-specific TCRs were significantly higher than at day 0 and than in MenACWY recipients. Conclusions about previously exposed vaccinees are limited because only a handful of AZD1222 recipients were SARS-CoV-2 seropositive at baseline. Most participants were white British and females outnumbered males, and the authors suggested that clonal diversity may have been underestimated. Because no samples from the day 14 peak response were available, repertoires could be characterized only after the peak T cell response. Reportedly, close to half of the unique spike-specific TCRs recognized epitopes lying outside the regions that are mutated in the B.1.351 and B.1.1.7 variants.

The CDR3 regions of human TCRbeta chains were analyzed by immunosequencing. In the original analysis: Repertoire TCRs were matched against a reference library of SARS-CoV-2-specific TCRs generated with the MIRA antigen-specificity platform. Breadth was defined as the fraction of unique TCRs that were SARS-CoV-2-associated. Depth was defined as the fraction of total T cells that were SARS-CoV-2-associated. Using the MIRA data, each spike-specific TCR was mapped to the spike region that the TCR reacts to and placed in a CD4 or CD8 class. Log10-transformed breadth and depth values were compared by one-way ANOVA with Sidak's multiple comparisons tests. Here the immuneACCESS table is served through TCRdb, limited to in-frame sequences with V and J called. Missing clones are a known gap in these copies; in checked studies unresolved V genes cover under half, and the rest lacks a known reason. For V, J and clone size, that table is used; D and trimming come from the DNA. The table for this sample lists tens of thousands of clones; around 90% of them were counted only once. The ten largest clonotypes hold 30% to 45% of the sample.

This specimen's time point label, per the study, means: about 28 days (+/-7) after the second vaccine dose. AZD1222 recipients whose second dose came at about 4 weeks and those whose second dose came at about 12 weeks were combined into one group, since spike-specific TCR depth and breadth did not differ between the two schedules. Vaccinee samples came from UK trials COV001 and COV002, including a single-blind randomized controlled phase 2/3 trial of AZD1222 (ChAdOx1 nCoV-19) in healthy adults. For TCRbeta chain sequencing, PBMC samples were collected from trial participants at day 0 and at day 28 after the second dose.

The material was peripheral blood, obtained 28 days after the second AZD1222 dose. The TCR was taken from an adult who received the AZD1222 COVID-19 vaccine. The receptor chain draws on TRBV13 and TRBJ2-3; the D gene is perhaps TRBD1, on 7 matching bases. The CDR3 protein is CASSLGTGRTDTQYF. The sequenced DNA is TGTGCCAGCAGCTTAGGGACAGGGAGGACAGATACGCAGTATTTT.